Here is one TCR beta chain with its context. Its antigen is not identified. Generation of cDNA took place in eight separate reactions per sample. TCRdb processed the 5' RACE reads again and assigns one entry to each CDR3 protein, with no DNA. Its clone listing holds about 140,000 distinct CDR3 sequences. These data are taken from a study of monozygotic twins with inflammatory bowel disease. Findings of the study overall: Compared with healthy twins, IBD patients shared fewer clonotypes with others, especially with disease activity. IBD patients displayed reduced TCRbeta diversity (inverse Simpson) when set against healthy co-twins.

The CDR3 is made up of 14 amino acids. The germline gives CDR1 SEHNR, CDR2 FQNEAQ (reference sequence). Blood samples of roughly 2.5 ml were drawn from every donor. The sample taken for sequencing was blood. The rearrangement links TRBV7-9 to TRBJ2-3; no DNA is available, so the TRBD1 call from TCRdb remains unchecked. The clonotype was recovered from a human donor with ulcerative colitis or Crohn's disease, or a healthy co-twin of an affected twin (not recorded which). This CDR3 reads CASSSSRGGMTQYF.